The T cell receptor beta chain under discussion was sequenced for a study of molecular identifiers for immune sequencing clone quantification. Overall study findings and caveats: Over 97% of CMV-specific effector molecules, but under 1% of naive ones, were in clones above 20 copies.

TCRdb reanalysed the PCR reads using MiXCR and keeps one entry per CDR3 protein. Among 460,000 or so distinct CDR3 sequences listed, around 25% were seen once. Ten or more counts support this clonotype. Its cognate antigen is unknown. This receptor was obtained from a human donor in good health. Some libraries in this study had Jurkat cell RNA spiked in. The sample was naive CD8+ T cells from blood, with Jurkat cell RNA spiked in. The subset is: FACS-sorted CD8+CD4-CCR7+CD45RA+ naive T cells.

The CDR3 nucleotides are TGTGCCAGCAGCCCCCCTCTGGCGGTCGCTCGGATCGGAACAGATACGCAGTATTTT. Its translation: CASSPPLAVARIGTDTQYF. The rearrangement links TRBV7-9 to TRBJ2-3; D not resolved. Trimming took off 5 bases at V and 3 bases at J, with 27 bases between the two ends. CDR1 and CDR2 (germline): SEHNR, FQNEAQ (reference sequence). This CDR3 region has 19 residues.